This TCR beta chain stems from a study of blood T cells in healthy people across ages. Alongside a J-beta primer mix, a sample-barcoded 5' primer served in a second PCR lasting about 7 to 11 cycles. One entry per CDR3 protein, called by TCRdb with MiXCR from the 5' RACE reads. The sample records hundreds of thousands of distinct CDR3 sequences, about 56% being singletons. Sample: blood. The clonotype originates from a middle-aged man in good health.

The CDR3 region has the DNA TGTGCCATCAGTGAGTCAGGAAACAAAGAGACCCAGTACTTC. Translation: CAISESGNKETQYF. This chain links TRBV10-3 with TRBJ2-5; no reliable D call. Germline V gives CDR1 ENHRY, CDR2 SYGVKD. V gave up 0 bases and J gave up 3 bases, with 8 bases separating them. This CDR3 comprises 14 residues.